The 19 T cell receptor beta chains in this list originate from one sample, sequenced in a study of shared clonotypes between healthy human individuals. Repertoires were generated with immunoSEQ multiplex PCR, while TCRdb's copy carries only in-frame clones and drops some. Here the sample spans fewer than 500,000 clones, approximately 79% being singletons. Source material: PBMCs. These receptors were obtained from a woman between 40 and 50 years old in good health. Some clones in this sample may be carry-over from other donors' samples.

This clone was found a few times. At one end the junction does not follow the germline gene, possibly because of a read error. Other nucleotide sequences in the sample specify the same CDR3. The genes are TRBV7-2 and TRBJ2-5; 15 bases fit TRBD2. Per germline, CDR1 SGHTA and CDR2 FQGNSA. This CDR3 has 16 residues. CDR3 bases: TGCGCCAGCAGCTGGGGACTAGCGGGAGGTGTGGAGACCCAGTACTTC. Translating gives CASSWGLAGGVETQYF.

This clone came up once. This chain links TRBV9 with TRBJ2-7, with 9 bases that match TRBD2. The CDR3 is 15 amino acids. Germline-derived CDR1 and CDR2 are SGDLS and YYNGEE. V was clipped by 7 bases and J by 1 base; unmatched bases: 9. CDR3 residues: CASAIAGAPSYEQYF. DNA for the CDR3: TGTGCCAGCGCGATAGCGGGGGCACCTTCCTACGAGCAGTACTTC. The whole variable domain, filled in from reference TRBV9 and TRBJ2-7, reads DSGVTQTPKHLITATGQRVTLRCSPRSGDLSVYWYQQSLDQGLQFLIQYYNGEERAKGNILERFSAQQFPDLHSELNLSSLELGDSALYFCASAIAGAPSYEQYFGPGTRLTVT.

This clone was observed a single time. The V gene is TRBV4-2, the J gene TRBJ1-6; D is uncertain. CDR1 and CDR2 (germline): LGHNA, YNFKEQ. Trimming left V 2 bases short and J 8 bases short, with 4 bases between. The CDR3 extends over 12 amino acids. Here the CDR3 DNA reads TGTGCCAGCAGCCAATCCCATTCACCCCTCCACTTT. Its protein is CASSQSHSPLHF.

The chain has TRBV27 and TRBJ2-7; D might be TRBD2 (5 bases). Trimming removed 6 bases at V and 0 bases at J, with 15 bases between. The CDR3 contains 15 residues. Germline CDR1 is MNHEY and CDR2 is SMNVEV (reference sequence). The DNA for the CDR3 is TGTGCCAGCAGCCCTCGGACGGGAAGCTCCTACGAGCAGTACTTC. As protein: CASSPRTGSSYEQYF.

This rearrangement joins TRBV29-1 to TRBJ2-5; TRBD2 is a possible D gene (5 bases). Between the trimmed V and J ends, which lost 2 bases and 6 bases, there was a span of 19 bases. The CDR3 has 15 residues. Germline V gene sequence: CDR1 SQVTM, CDR2 ANQGSEA. The CDR3 nucleotides read TGCAGCGTTGAACCCAGCGGCAGGATCAGGAAGACCCAGTACTTC. It codes for CSVEPSGRIRKTQYF.

V is TRBV25-1 and J is TRBJ2-2; a weak D match, TRBD1 (6 bases). V dropped 6 bases and J dropped 4 bases, with 9 bases sitting between them. Per germline, CDR1 MGHDK and CDR2 SYGVNS. The CDR3 contains 13 residues. CDR3 coding DNA: TGTGCCAGCAGAGGGACACCCACCGGGGAGCTGTTTTTT. Amino acid sequence: CASRGTPTGELFF.

The gene calls are TRBV2 and TRBJ1-3; tentative D call: TRBD1 (5 bases). The CDR3 has 14 amino acids. V lost 2 bases to trimming and J lost 2 bases, with 7 bases between them. Germline assignment: CDR1 SNHLY and CDR2 FYNNEI. The CDR3 region is CASSELRAGNTIYF. Written as DNA, the CDR3 is TGTGCCAGCAGTGAACTCAGGGCTGGAAACACCATATATTTT.

A note on this clone: A read error may be the cause here, since a much bigger clone is one base away. The same CDR3 also results from other DNA sequences found in this sample. The rearrangement uses TRBV4-2 and TRBJ2-7; 7 nucleotides match TRBD1. The junction had 10 bases not matched to a gene; V was cut back by 4 bases and J by 4 bases. The CDR3 is made up of 15 amino acids. Germline loops: CDR1 LGHNA, CDR2 YNFKEQ. CDR3 DNA: TGTGCCAGCAGCCGAAGAACAGGGGAAGGTTACGAGCAGTACTTC. Protein sequence: CASSRRTGEGYEQYF.

This clone was seen a single time. This chain links TRBV4-1 with TRBJ2-5; possible D gene TRBD2, 6 bases. The end of the DNA is better explained by TRBJ2-7, so the J call may be wrong. The CDR3 consists of 17 residues. Germline V gene data show CDR1 as MGHRA and CDR2 as YSYEKL. Here the CDR3 reads CASSQGVVGGRSYEQYF. CDR3 coding DNA: TGCGCCAGCAGCCAGGGAGTCGTCGGGGGACGCTCCTACGAGCAGTACTTC.

V is TRBV7-9 and J is TRBJ1-5; unclear D gene. Germline-derived CDR1 and CDR2 are SEHNR and FQNEAQ (reference sequence). V was pared by 4 bases and J by 4 bases, with 14 bases between. The CDR3 has 15 amino acids. The CDR3 region is CASSWGSGSNQPQHF. The CDR3 bases are TGTGCCAGCAGCTGGGGATCGGGCTCAAATCAGCCCCAGCATTTT.

There are a few counts of this clone. The chain joins TRBV7-8 to TRBJ1-5; D gene unclear. The CDR3 spans 13 residues. Trimming cost V 1 base and J 3 bases, with 4 bases left between them. The V gene's germline CDR1 is SGHVS and CDR2 FQNEAQ. Here the CDR3 reads CASSLEANQPQHF. CDR3 nucleotide sequence: TGTGCCAGCAGCTTAGAGGCCAATCAGCCCCAGCATTTT.

This chain joins TRBV6-5 and TRBJ1-1; D is unclear. Trimming stripped 5 bases from V and 2 bases from J, with 6 bases between. CDR3 length equals 12 residues. Per germline, CDR1 MNHEY and CDR2 SVGAGI. CDR3 sequence reads: CASSRRNTEAFF. Written as DNA, the CDR3 is TGTGCCAGCAGTAGACGAAACACTGAAGCTTTCTTT.

The V gene is TRBV19, the J gene TRBJ2-7; tentatively, D is TRBD1 (6 bases). V was clipped by 3 bases and J by 3 bases, with 18 bases between them. This CDR3 spans 16 amino acids. The germline CDR1 and CDR2 sequences are LNHDA and SQIVND (reference sequence). CDR3 sequence (DNA): TGTGCCAGTAGTATGGGCCCGGACAGCACATACTACGAGCAGTACTTC. Its translation: CASSMGPDSTYYEQYF.

CDR3 region: CASREQGEAEKLFF. In DNA form, the CDR3 reads TGTGCCAGCAGGGAACAGGGAGAGGCTGAAAAACTGTTTTTT. This rearrangement joins TRBV6-1 to TRBJ1-4, with TRBD1 as a possible D gene (6 bases). Trimming took off 6 bases at V and 7 bases at J, with 15 bases between the two ends. CDR1 and CDR2 from the germline V gene are MNHNS and SASEGT. This CDR3 region has 14 residues.

The rearrangement links TRBV19 to TRBJ1-4, with a possible D match to TRBD1 (5 bases). The CDR3 sequence is 16 residues long. Per the germline V gene, CDR1 is LNHDA and CDR2 is SQIVND (reference sequence). V was shortened by 7 bases and J by 0 bases, with 15 bases between the two germline ends. The CDR3 sequence is CASKAGGEATNEKLFF. The CDR3 DNA follows: TGTGCCAGTAAGGCGGGAGGGGAAGCAACTAATGAAAAACTGTTTTTT.

This chain links TRBV19 with TRBJ1-5; 8 bases align to TRBD1. The CDR3 length is 15 residues. Germline V gene sequence: CDR1 LNHDA, CDR2 SQIVND (reference sequence). V was clipped by 2 bases and J by 1 base; unmatched bases: 1. CDR3 region: CASSIWTGSNQPQHF. The CDR3 bases are TGTGCCAGTAGTATATGGACAGGGAGCAATCAGCCCCAGCATTTT. Full variable domain (remainder filled in from reference TRBV19 and TRBJ1-5): DGGITQSPKYLFRKEGQNVTLSCEQNLNHDAMYWYRQDPGQGLRLIYYSQIVNDFQKGDIAEGYSVSREKKESFPLTVTSAQKNPTAFYLCASSIWTGSNQPQHFGDGTRLSIL.

The chain joins TRBV6-4 to TRBJ2-5; 10 positions agree with TRBD2. After removal of 6 bases from V and 6 bases from J, the junction contained 13 bases not matched to a gene. Per the germline V gene, CDR1 is MRHNA and CDR2 is SNTAGT. This CDR3 is 16 amino acids long. DNA for the CDR3: TGTGCCAGCAGGGGGACTAGCGATACCCATTGGAAGACCCAGTACTTC. Residues: CASRGTSDTHWKTQYF.

The chain couples TRBV28 to TRBJ1-4; D may be TRBD1 (6 bases). Trimming took 8 bases from V and 4 from J, leaving 8 bases between them. CDR1 is MDHEN, CDR2 SYDVKM, per germline. The CDR3 consists of 12 residues. The CDR3 bases are TGTGCCAGCGGACAGAATAATGAAAAACTGTTTTTT. This gives the protein CASGQNNEKLFF.

The chain carries TRBV27 and TRBJ1-5, with D unclear. Germline assignment: CDR1 MNHEY and CDR2 SMNVEV (reference sequence). The CDR3 is 14 amino acids. Deletions cut 0 bases from V and 5 bases from J, with 8 bases between. In nucleotides, the CDR3 is TGTGCCAGCAGTTTATCGCCGGACCATCAGCCCCAGCATTTT. Residues: CASSLSPDHQPQHF.